The source of this T cell receptor beta chain is a study of T cell responses to AZD1222 COVID-19 vaccine (dated by TCRdb to the early 2020s). With respect to the entire study: AZD1222 recipients given second doses at about 4 weeks or at about 12 weeks were pooled, since spike-specific TCR depth and breadth were not found to differ between the two schedules. TCR sequencing was performed for roughly 250 trial participants, of whom 200 to 210 were given two doses of AZD1222 and around 25 were given two doses of MenACWY control vaccine. Trial participants were enrolled by age into 18-55, 56-69 and 70-plus year subgroups, with about 150, 28 and 57 TCR-sequenced participants respectively.

The sample's time point label, in plain terms: baseline before first vaccination. Vaccinee samples came from UK trials COV001 and COV002, including a single-blind randomized controlled phase 2/3 trial of AZD1222 (ChAdOx1 nCoV-19) in healthy adults. For TCRbeta chain sequencing, PBMC samples were collected from trial participants at day 0 and at day 28 after the second dose. What the authors observed across the whole study: Most participants were white British and females outnumbered males, and the authors suggested that clonal diversity may have been underestimated. Nearly half of unique spike-specific TCRs reportedly recognized epitopes outside regions mutated in the B.1.351 and B.1.1.7 variants. Vaccine-associated CD4 TCRs spanned the whole spike protein, with dominant responses in regions 160-218 and 743-854. Because no day 14 peak-response samples were available, repertoires were characterized only after the peak T cell response. After two AZD1222 doses, both the breadth and the depth of spike-specific TCRs were significantly higher than at day 0 and than in MenACWY recipients. Conclusions about previously exposed vaccinees are limited, since just six AZD1222 recipients were seropositive for SARS-CoV-2 at baseline. The 56-69-year group was small, and its depth increase did not reach significance, likely because of low power.

Regarding this clone: The antigen it recognizes is unknown. No clone much larger than this one lies a single base away; base qualities are absent.

Reading the germline V gene (reference sequence) gives CDR1 LGHDT and CDR2 YNNKEL. V is pared back by 1 base and J by 4 bases, with 16 bases lying between the germline termini. The cysteine opens and the phenylalanine closes a CDR3 of 16 amino acids. Only CDR3 DNA is held: 48 bases, read in frame from base 1. The CDR3 regions of human TCRbeta chains were analyzed by immunosequencing. On the study's bioinformatics: Repertoire TCRs were checked for matches against a reference library of SARS-CoV-2-specific TCRs that had been generated using the MIRA antigen-specificity platform. Breadth meant the fraction of unique TCRs that were SARS-CoV-2-associated, whereas depth meant the fraction of total T cells that were SARS-CoV-2-associated. Using the MIRA data, every spike-specific TCR was mapped to the spike region that the TCR reacted to and assigned to either a CD4 or a CD8 class. Log10-transformed breadth and depth values were compared by one-way ANOVA with Sidak's multiple comparisons tests. As stored in TCRdb, this immuneACCESS dataset retains in-frame rearrangements with V and J assigned. A fraction of the clones does not appear; measured against another copy, unresolved V genes explain less than half of the discrepancy, and the remainder lacks a known reason. The V and J calls and clone size were taken over from that table, and D and trimming were inferred from the DNA. This sample holds some 110,000 clones; 89% were observed only once. The ten largest clones capture 18% of the sample.

The specimen was peripheral blood, collected on day 0 of AZD1222 vaccination. Rearrangement joined TRBV3-1 (or the pseudogene TRBV3-2) to TRBJ1-1, with no reliable assignment of the D segment. This receptor was obtained from an adult in good health. At the DNA level, the sequence is TGTGCCAGCAGCCAAGTCCCCCGGGGTTCGAGCACTGAAGCTTTCTTT. Translation gives CASSQVPRGSSTEAFF.